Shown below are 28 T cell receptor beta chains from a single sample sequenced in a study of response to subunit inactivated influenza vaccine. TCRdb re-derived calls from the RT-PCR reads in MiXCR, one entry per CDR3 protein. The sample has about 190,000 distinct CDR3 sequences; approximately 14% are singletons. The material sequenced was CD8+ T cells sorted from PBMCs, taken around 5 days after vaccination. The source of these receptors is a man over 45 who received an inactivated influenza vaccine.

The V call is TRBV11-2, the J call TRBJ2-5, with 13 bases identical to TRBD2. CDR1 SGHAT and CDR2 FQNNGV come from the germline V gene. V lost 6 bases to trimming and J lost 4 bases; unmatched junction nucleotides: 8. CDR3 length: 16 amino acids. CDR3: CASSSWTSGGGETQYF. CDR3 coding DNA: TGTGCCAGCAGTTCTTGGACTAGCGGGGGAGGAGAGACCCAGTACTTC.

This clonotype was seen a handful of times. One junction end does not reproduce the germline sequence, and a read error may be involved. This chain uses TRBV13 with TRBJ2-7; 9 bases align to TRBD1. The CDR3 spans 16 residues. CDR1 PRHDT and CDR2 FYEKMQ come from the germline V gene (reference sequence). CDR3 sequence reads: CASSIGRRTGVYEQYF. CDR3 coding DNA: TGTGCCAGCAGCATAGGCCGAAGGACAGGGGTTTACGAGCAGTACTTC. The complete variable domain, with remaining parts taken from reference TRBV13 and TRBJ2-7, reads AAGVIQSPRHLIKEKRETATLKCYPIPRHDTVYWYQQGPGQDPQFLISFYEKMQSDKGSIPDRFSAQQFSDYHSELNMSSLELGDSALYFCASSIGRRTGVYEQYFGPGTRLTVT.

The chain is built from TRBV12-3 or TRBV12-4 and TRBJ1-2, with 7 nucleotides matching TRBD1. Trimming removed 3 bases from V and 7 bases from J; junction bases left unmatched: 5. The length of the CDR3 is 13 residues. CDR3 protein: CASSFRDSFGYTF. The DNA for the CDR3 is TGTGCCAGCAGTTTTCGGGACAGTTTTGGCTACACCTTC.

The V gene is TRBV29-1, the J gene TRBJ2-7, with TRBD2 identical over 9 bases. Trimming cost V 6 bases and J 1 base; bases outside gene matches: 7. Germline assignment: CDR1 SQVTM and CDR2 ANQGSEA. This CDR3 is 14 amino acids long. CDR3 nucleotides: TGCAGCGTGGGGGAAACTAGCGGGTCCTACGAGCAGTACTTC. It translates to CSVGETSGSYEQYF.

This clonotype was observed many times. The chain's CDR3 is CASSLLQGWSGDTGELFF. Here the CDR3 DNA reads TGCGCCAGCAGCTTGCTACAGGGTTGGTCCGGCGACACCGGGGAGCTGTTTTTT. The gene calls are TRBV5-1 and TRBJ2-2; D may be TRBD1 (6 bases). Between the trimmed V and J ends, which lost 1 base and 3 bases, there was a span of 19 bases. This CDR3 is built from 18 residues. In germline, CDR1 is SGHRS, CDR2 YFSETQ.

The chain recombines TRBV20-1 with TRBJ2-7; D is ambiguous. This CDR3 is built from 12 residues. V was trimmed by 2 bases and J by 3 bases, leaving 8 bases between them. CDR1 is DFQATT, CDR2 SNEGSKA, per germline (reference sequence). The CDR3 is CSARQDGYEQYF. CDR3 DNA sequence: TGCAGTGCTAGACAGGACGGCTACGAGCAGTACTTC.

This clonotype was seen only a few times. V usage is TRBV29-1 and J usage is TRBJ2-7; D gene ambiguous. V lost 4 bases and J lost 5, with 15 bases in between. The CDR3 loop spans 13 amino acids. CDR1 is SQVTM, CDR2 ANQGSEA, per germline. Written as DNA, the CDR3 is TGCAGCGTTGCCCTGGGGTTTAGGGACGAGCAGTACTTC. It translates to CSVALGFRDEQYF.

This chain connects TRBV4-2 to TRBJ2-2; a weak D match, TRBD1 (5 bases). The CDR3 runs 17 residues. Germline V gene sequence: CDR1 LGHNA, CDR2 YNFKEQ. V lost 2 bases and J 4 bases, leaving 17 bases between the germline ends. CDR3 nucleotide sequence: TGTGCCAGCAGCCAAAGGGGTGTGGGGCAGGGCACCGGGGAGCTGTTTTTT. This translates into CASSQRGVGQGTGELFF.

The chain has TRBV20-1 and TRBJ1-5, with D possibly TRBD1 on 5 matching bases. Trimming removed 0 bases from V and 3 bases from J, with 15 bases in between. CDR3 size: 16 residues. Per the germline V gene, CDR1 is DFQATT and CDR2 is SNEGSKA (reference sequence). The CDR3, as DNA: TGCAGTGCTAGAGATTTCGGGAATGGGGCCAATCAGCCCCAGCATTTT. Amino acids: CSARDFGNGANQPQHF.

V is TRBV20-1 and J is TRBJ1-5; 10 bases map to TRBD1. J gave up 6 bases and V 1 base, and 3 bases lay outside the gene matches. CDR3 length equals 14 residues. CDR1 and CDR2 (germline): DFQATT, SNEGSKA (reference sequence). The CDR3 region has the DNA TGCAGTGCTAGAGGACAGGGGGCGGGTCAGCCCCAGCATTTT. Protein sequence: CSARGQGAGQPQHF.

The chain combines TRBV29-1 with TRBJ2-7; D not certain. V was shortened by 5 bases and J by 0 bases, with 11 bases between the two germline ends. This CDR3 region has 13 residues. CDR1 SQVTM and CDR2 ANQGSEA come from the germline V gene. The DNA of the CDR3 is TGCAGCGTTCGGCCCTCAGCCTCCTACGAGCAGTACTTC. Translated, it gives CSVRPSASYEQYF.

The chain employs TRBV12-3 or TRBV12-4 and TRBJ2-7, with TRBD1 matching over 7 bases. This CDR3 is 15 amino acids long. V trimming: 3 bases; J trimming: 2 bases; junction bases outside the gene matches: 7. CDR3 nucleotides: TGTGCCAGCAGTTTTGGTCAGGGGACAGCCTACGAGCAGTACTTC. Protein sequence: CASSFGQGTAYEQYF.

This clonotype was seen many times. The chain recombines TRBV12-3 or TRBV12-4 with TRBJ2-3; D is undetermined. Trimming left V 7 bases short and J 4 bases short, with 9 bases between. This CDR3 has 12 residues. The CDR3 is CASKPSADTQYF. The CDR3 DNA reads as TGTGCCAGCAAACCAAGCGCAGATACGCAGTATTTT.

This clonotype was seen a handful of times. CDR3 region: CASREGLQETQYF. The DNA of the CDR3 is TGTGCCAGCAGGGAGGGCCTCCAAGAGACCCAGTACTTC. This sequence joins TRBV3-1 and TRBJ2-5, with D perhaps TRBD2 (6 bases). The V gene's germline CDR1 is LGHDT and CDR2 YNNKEL (reference sequence). The CDR3 is 13 residues long. Trimming pared 6 bases from V and 1 base from J, leaving 9 bases between.

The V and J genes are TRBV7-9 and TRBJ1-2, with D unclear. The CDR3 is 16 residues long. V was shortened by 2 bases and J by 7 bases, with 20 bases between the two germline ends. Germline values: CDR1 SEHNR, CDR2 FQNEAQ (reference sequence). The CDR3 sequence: CASSLSLKEEVFGYTF. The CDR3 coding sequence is TGTGCCAGCAGCTTATCTTTGAAAGAGGAGGTCTTTGGCTACACCTTC.

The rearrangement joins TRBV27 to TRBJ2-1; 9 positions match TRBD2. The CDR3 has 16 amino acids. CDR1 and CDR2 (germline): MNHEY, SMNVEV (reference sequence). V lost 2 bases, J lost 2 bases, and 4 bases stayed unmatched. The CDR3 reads CASSLVGGGAYNEQFF. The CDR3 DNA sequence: TGTGCCAGCAGTTTAGTTGGCGGGGGGGCCTACAATGAGCAGTTCTTC.

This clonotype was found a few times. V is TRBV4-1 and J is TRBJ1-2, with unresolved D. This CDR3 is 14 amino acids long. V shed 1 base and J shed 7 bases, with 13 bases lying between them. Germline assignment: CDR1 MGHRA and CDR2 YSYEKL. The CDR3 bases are TGCGCCAGCAGCCAAGGGTCACACCCGGGTGGCTACACCTTC. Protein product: CASSQGSHPGGYTF.

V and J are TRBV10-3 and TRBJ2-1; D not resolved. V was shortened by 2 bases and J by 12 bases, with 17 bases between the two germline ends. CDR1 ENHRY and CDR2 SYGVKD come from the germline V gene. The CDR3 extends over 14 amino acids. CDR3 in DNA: TGTGCCATCAGTGAGCCGATGGGGATCGAAGGGCAGTTCTTC. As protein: CAISEPMGIEGQFF.

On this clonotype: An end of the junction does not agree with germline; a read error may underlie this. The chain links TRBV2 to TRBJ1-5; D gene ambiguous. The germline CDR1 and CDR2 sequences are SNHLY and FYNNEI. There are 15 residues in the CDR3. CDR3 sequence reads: CASREELYSNQPQHF. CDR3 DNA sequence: TGTGCCAGCAGGGAAGAGTTATATAGCAATCAGCCCCAGCATTTT.

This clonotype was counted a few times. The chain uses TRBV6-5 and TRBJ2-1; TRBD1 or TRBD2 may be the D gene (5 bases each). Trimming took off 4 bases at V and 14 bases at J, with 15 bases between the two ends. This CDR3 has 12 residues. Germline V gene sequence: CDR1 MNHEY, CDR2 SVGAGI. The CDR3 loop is CASSSLGRVEFF. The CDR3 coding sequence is TGTGCCAGCAGTTCCCTGGGACGCGTGGAGTTCTTC.

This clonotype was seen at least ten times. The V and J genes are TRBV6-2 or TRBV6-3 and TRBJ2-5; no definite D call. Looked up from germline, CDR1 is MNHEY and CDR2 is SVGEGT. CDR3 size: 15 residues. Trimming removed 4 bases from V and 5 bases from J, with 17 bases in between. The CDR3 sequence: CASSSPDIPEETQYF. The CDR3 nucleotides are TGTGCCAGCAGTTCCCCTGACATCCCCGAGGAGACCCAGTACTTC.

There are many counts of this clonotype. DNA of the CDR3: TGTGCCAGCAGCATGACAGAGTCCTACGAGCAGTACTTC. Translated: CASSMTESYEQYF. The chain links TRBV5-6 to TRBJ2-7; the D gene is possibly TRBD1 (5 bases). V was cut by 4 bases and J by 1 base, with 9 bases left in between. Germline V gene sequence: CDR1 SGHDT, CDR2 YYEEEE. This CDR3 is 13 amino acids long.

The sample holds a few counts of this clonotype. CDR3 DNA sequence: TGTGCCAGCAGCTTCAGGGTTTACCAAGAGACCCAGTACTTC. Translated, it gives CASSFRVYQETQYF. The chain links TRBV7-9 to TRBJ2-5; tentatively, D is TRBD1 (5 bases). Trimming stripped 3 bases from V and 0 bases from J, with 8 bases between. This CDR3 contains 14 residues. Germline CDR1 reads SEHNR; CDR2 reads FQNEAQ (reference sequence).

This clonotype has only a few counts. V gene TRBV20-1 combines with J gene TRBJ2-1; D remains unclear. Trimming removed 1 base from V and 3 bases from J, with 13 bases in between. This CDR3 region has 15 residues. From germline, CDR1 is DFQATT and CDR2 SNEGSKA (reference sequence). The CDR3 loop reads CSARGMTYHYNEQFF. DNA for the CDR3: TGCAGTGCTAGAGGTATGACATACCACTACAATGAGCAGTTCTTC.

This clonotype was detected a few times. In nucleotides, the CDR3 is TGCGCCAGCAGCTTGGCCCCCTTAGGTGGCCAGGGGAGCTACGAGCAGTACTTC. Protein sequence: CASSLAPLGGQGSYEQYF. V is TRBV5-1 and J is TRBJ2-7, with a possible D match to TRBD1 (6 bases). This CDR3 spans 18 amino acids. Trimming left V 0 bases short and J 3 bases short, with 22 bases between. The germline CDR1 and CDR2 sequences are SGHRS and YFSETQ.

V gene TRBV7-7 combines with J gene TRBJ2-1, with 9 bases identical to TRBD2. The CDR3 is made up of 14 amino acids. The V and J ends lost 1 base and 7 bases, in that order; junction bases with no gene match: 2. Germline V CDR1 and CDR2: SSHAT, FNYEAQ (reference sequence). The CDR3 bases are TGTGCCAGCAGCTTAGAGGCGGGAGGGAATGAGCAGTTCTTC. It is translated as CASSLEAGGNEQFF.

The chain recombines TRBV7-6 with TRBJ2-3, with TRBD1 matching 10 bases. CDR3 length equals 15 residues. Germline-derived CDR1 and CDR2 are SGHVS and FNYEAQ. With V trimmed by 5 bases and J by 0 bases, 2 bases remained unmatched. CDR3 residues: CASSAGQGSTDTQYF. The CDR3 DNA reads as TGTGCCAGCAGCGCGGGACAGGGGAGCACAGATACGCAGTATTTT. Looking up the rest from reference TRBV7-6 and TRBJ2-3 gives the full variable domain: GAGVSQSPRYKVTKRGQDVALRCDPISGHVSLYWYRQALGQGPEFLTYFNYEAQQDKSGLPNDRFSAERPEGSISTLTIQRTEQRDSAMYRCASSAGQGSTDTQYFGPGTRLTVL.

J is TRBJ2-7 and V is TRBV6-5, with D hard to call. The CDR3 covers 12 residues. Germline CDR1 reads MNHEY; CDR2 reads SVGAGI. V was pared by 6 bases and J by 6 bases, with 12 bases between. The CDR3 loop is CASSPDTSEQYF. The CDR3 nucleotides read TGTGCCAGCAGCCCCGACACTTCCGAGCAGTACTTC.